The present entry profiles one T cell receptor (beta chain) with its context. The data belong to a study of blood T cell repertoires in COVID-19. For the study at large: Researchers got acute and convalescent COVID-19 samples from the United States, Italy and Spain. PBMCs, B-cell-depleted T cells, or T cells provided the cDNA or gDNA that made up the material.

In the authors' workflow: Reference gene primer amplification gave nucleated cell count estimates. Sequencing was performed with immunoSEQ multiplex PCR; in TCRdb, only in-frame clones are kept and a portion is missing. The V and J calls and clone size were taken over from that table, and D and trimming were inferred from the DNA. The table has tens of thousands of clones, around 86% seen once. This TCR came from a woman older than 75 with acute or convalescent COVID-19. Sequencing used peripheral blood.

The CDR3 DNA follows: TGTGCCAGCAGCTTGGGATTGCGGGAGAACACCGGGGAGCTGTTTTTT. Translating it yields CASSLGLRENTGELFF. This sequence joins TRBV5-8 and TRBJ2-2; a weak D match, TRBD2 (6 bases). This CDR3 comprises 16 residues. V was clipped by 0 bases and J by 1 base, with 10 bases between them. Germline V gene data show CDR1 as SGHTS and CDR2 as YDEGEE.